The clone carrying this T cell receptor beta chain occurred a few times. Its antigen is not known. This sample stems from a study of identical twins. Whole-study results and caveats: Models came in too low on out-of-frame TCR alpha sharing in monozygotic twins.

V was shortened by 7 bases and J by 1 base, with 12 bases between the two germline ends. This CDR3 has 14 amino acids. Germline V lookup: CDR1 MRHNA, CDR2 SNTAGT. TCRdb ran MiXCR on the 5' RACE reads and lists one entry per CDR3 protein. The data show 310,000 or so distinct CDR3 sequences, 8% to 9% seen once. This sample was shared with a second study, whose subject was yellow fever vaccine responses in identical twins. From that second work: Twins' T cell vaccine responses reportedly looked partly convergent, partly personalized.

The chain carries TRBV6-4 and TRBJ2-3; D perhaps matches TRBD2 (5 bases). This TCR came from a woman between 18 and 29 years old in good health. The sequenced sample consisted of memory (CD45RO+) T cells sorted from blood. The CDR3 region has the DNA TGTGCCAGCACCGAGGGTCCTGGCACAGATACGCAGTATTTT. Residues: CASTEGPGTDTQYF.